The 10 T cell receptor beta chains below come from one sample, sequenced in a study of cytomegalovirus exposure and HLA in healthy donors. Primers included in the PCR were 60 Vbeta and 13 Jbeta primers. Using immunoSEQ multiplex PCR, the repertoire was profiled, and TCRdb retains in-frame clones only, with some absent. The profile covers roughly 99,000 clones, with 60% to 85% appearing a single time and about a sixth taken by the ten largest. Sequencing used PBMCs. These receptors were collected from a man aged 55 to 70 in good health and CMV-seropositive.

This clone was recorded a few times. CDR3 protein: CASSFPVQGVPAIQETQYF. CDR3 bases: TGTGCCAGCAGTTTCCCGGTCCAGGGGGTGCCTGCCATTCAAGAGACCCAGTACTTC. V gene TRBV28 combines with J gene TRBJ2-5; 7 nucleotides match TRBD1. Trimming at V came to 3 bases and at J to 2 bases, leaving 18 bases not matched to a gene. The CDR3 has 19 amino acids. Germline loops: CDR1 MDHEN, CDR2 SYDVKM.

The gene calls are TRBV28 and TRBJ2-7; tentatively, D is TRBD2 (5 bases). Germline V gene data show CDR1 as MDHEN and CDR2 as SYDVKM. The CDR3 has 14 residues. The V end lost 8 bases, the J end lost 3 bases, and 17 bases lay between the germline ends. CDR3 amino acids: CASAGVNRVYEQYF. The CDR3 nucleotides are TGTGCCAGCGCCGGGGTGAACAGAGTCTACGAGCAGTACTTC.

The V call is TRBV6-5, the J call TRBJ1-1; D is perhaps TRBD1 (5 bases). The CDR3 runs 11 residues. Germline V gene sequence: CDR1 MNHEY, CDR2 SVGAGI. Between the trimmed V and J ends, which lost 5 bases and 8 bases, there was a span of 9 bases. CDR3 nucleotides: TGTGCCAGCAGTCGAGACAGCGAAGCTTTCTTT. Translation gives CASSRDSEAFF.

V is TRBV5-5 and J is TRBJ2-3, with 7 bases fitting TRBD2. The CDR3 loop spans 15 amino acids. The trim removed 4 bases at V and 0 bases at J, leaving 5 bases unmatched. Germline-derived CDR1 and CDR2 are SGHKS and YYEKEE (reference sequence). For the CDR3, the DNA is TGTGCCAGCAGCCTAACTAGCGTGAGCACAGATACGCAGTATTTT. This translates into CASSLTSVSTDTQYF.

The chain uses TRBV27 and TRBJ2-5; D possibly corresponds to TRBD2 (6 bases). CDR1 MNHEY and CDR2 SMNVEV come from the germline V gene (reference sequence). V was cut by 2 bases and J by 2 bases, with 12 bases left in between. This CDR3 has 15 residues. CDR3 in amino acids: CASSLGAGRQETQYF. CDR3 in DNA: TGTGCCAGCAGTTTAGGGGCGGGGCGGCAAGAGACCCAGTACTTC.

The rearrangement uses TRBV19 and TRBJ1-1; TRBD1 matches at 8 bases. CDR1 and CDR2 from the germline V gene are LNHDA and SQIVND (reference sequence). J gave up 0 bases and V 3 bases, and 6 bases lay outside the gene matches. The CDR3 spans 16 residues. DNA of the CDR3: TGTGCCAGTAGTATTTTGACAGGGGACATGAACACTGAAGCTTTCTTT. Residues: CASSILTGDMNTEAFF.

The chain couples TRBV7-3 to TRBJ2-7; 10 bases align to TRBD2. Germline V gene lookup returns CDR1 SGHTA and CDR2 FQGTGA. The CDR3 totals 15 residues. The J segment lost 3 bases and the V segment lost 5 bases, leaving 7 bases of the junction unmatched. The CDR3 protein is CASSAASGGHYEQYF. The CDR3 DNA reads as TGTGCCAGCAGCGCCGCTAGCGGGGGACACTACGAGCAGTACTTC.

Regarding this clone: Other DNA sequences in this sample translate to the same CDR3. J is TRBJ1-5 and V is TRBV9, with no clear D. V lost 0 bases and J 4 bases, leaving 11 bases between the germline ends. Germline V lookup: CDR1 SGDLS, CDR2 YYNGEE. CDR3 length: 15 residues. CDR3 sequence reads: CASSVEGGGNQPQHF. CDR3 DNA sequence: TGTGCCAGCAGCGTAGAAGGCGGAGGGAATCAGCCCCAGCATTTT.

The chain links TRBV2 to TRBJ2-7; 11 positions agree with TRBD2. The CDR3 extends over 17 amino acids. The ends lost 4 bases at V and 2 bases at J; junction bases unmatched: 10. Germline CDR1 is SNHLY and CDR2 is FYNNEI. The CDR3 region has the DNA TGTGCCAGCAGTGGCAGACTAGCGGGGCGCCCAACCTACGAGCAGTACTTC. Translating gives CASSGRLAGRPTYEQYF.

The V and J genes are TRBV30 and TRBJ2-2; 8 nucleotides line up with TRBD1. The CDR3 has 15 amino acids. Looked up from germline, CDR1 is GTSNPN and CDR2 is SVGIG (reference sequence). Trimming at V came to 3 bases and at J to 0 bases, leaving 3 bases not matched to a gene. The CDR3 DNA follows: TGTGCCTGGAGGGACAGGGCCACGAACACCGGGGAGCTGTTTTTT. Encoded protein: CAWRDRATNTGELFF.